This T cell receptor (beta chain) was retrieved from a study of blood T cell repertoires in COVID-19. Study background: The United States, Italy and Spain supplied acute and convalescent COVID-19 samples.

Authors' analysis steps: Quantification of nucleated cells was approximated via reference gene primer amplification. Using immunoSEQ multiplex PCR, the repertoire was profiled, and TCRdb retains in-frame clones only, with some absent. V and J calls and clone size follow that table, whereas D and trimming were derived from the DNA. The table shows about 210,000 clones, with about four fifths occurring only once. V gave up 2 bases and J gave up 3 bases, with 7 bases separating them. Germline CDR1 KGHDR, CDR2 SFDVKD. The CDR3 consists of 14 residues. The V gene is TRBV24-1, the J gene TRBJ2-1, with D possibly being TRBD2 (5 bases). This TCR was recovered from a woman between 45 and 65 years old with active or convalescent COVID-19. The sequencing input was peripheral blood. CDR3 amino acids: CATSDYGDYNEQFF. Written as DNA, the CDR3 is TGTGCCACCAGTGATTACGGGGACTACAATGAGCAGTTCTTC.